Listed below are T cell receptor beta chains from one sample, sequenced in a study of shared clonotypes between healthy human individuals. This table comes from immunoSEQ multiplex PCR, and its TCRdb copy is limited to in-frame clones, with some not included. The sample gives roughly 2,000,000 clones, approximately 94% of which show up once; 1.2% is in the top ten. Sequenced: naive CD8+ T cells sorted from blood. The source is a man in his late teens or twenties in good health. CDR3s include the opening cysteine and the closing phenylalanine or tryptophan. The D gene is left open where the match is weak. Size is stated for part of the rows, as once, few or many counts, or as a class when the clone is expanded.

d_call	j_call	v_call	clone_size	cdr3_nt	cdr3_aa
NA	TRBJ2-5	TRBV27	once	TGTGCCAGCAGCCTCTCCCTATCAGGGCAAGAGACCCAGTACTTC	CASSLSLSGQETQYF
NA	TRBJ2-7	TRBV11-2	NA	TGTGCCAGCAGCCCCGTGATGGGGCATGAGCAGTACTTC	CASSPVMGHEQYF
NA	TRBJ2-3	TRBV20-1	NA	TGCAGTGCTACATTCCCCACCCCCCAGTATTTT	CSATFPTPQYF
NA	TRBJ2-1	TRBV6-5	NA	TGTGCCAGCAGTCCTTCGACCGGGACCTACAATGAGCAGTTCTTC	CASSPSTGTYNEQFF
TRBD2	TRBJ2-1	TRBV4-1	once	TGCGCCAGCAGCCAAGAGCCGGGACTAGGTCCAGAAATTGAGCAGTTCTTC	CASSQEPGLGPEIEQFF
NA	TRBJ2-4	TRBV6-6	NA	TGTGCCAGCAGTTACGTACTAGCTGATGACATTCAGTACTTC	CASSYVLADDIQYF
TRBD2	TRBJ2-7	TRBV7-9	NA	TGTGCCAGCAGCTTAGCGCTGGGCGGGAGGGCCTACGAGCAGTACTTC	CASSLALGGRAYEQYF
NA	TRBJ2-7	TRBV6-5	NA	TGTGCCAGCAGTTACTCGAGGGGGGGATCCGACGAGCAGTACTTC	CASSYSRGGSDEQYF
NA	TRBJ1-3	TRBV27	NA	TGTGCCAGCAGTCCTACGGTCTCTGGAAACACCATATATTTT	CASSPTVSGNTIYF
NA	TRBJ2-7	TRBV27	once	TGTGCCAGCAGTCTAGGCGACCCCTACGAGCAGTACTTC	CASSLGDPYEQYF
NA	TRBJ2-5	TRBV7-8	NA	TGTGCCAGCAGCTTAGTTGGGGTGAGGGAGACCCAGTACTTC	CASSLVGVRETQYF
NA	TRBJ2-7	TRBV5-6	NA	TGTGCCAGCAGCTTGATCCAGTCCCTCGAGCAGTACTTC	CASSLIQSLEQYF
NA	TRBJ1-4	TRBV7-9	NA	TGTGCCTGCGGTGAAAAACTGTTTTTT	CACGEKLFF
TRBD1	TRBJ1-5	TRBV4-3	NA	TGCGCCAGGAAAGACAGGGCCCAATGGCCCCAGCATTTT	CARKDRAQWPQHF
NA	TRBJ1-1	TRBV15	NA	TGTGCCACCAGCAGAGATCTTACAGGCCTCGGGGTTACTGAAGCTTTCTTT	CATSRDLTGLGVTEAFF
NA	TRBJ2-5	TRBV2	NA	TGTGCCAGCCTTAGGGGCGTTTCAGAGACCCAGTACTTC	CASLRGVSETQYF
NA	TRBJ2-1	TRBV4-1	NA	TGCGCCAGCAGCCCCAGCATGGGGTCCTACAATGAGCAGTTCTTC	CASSPSMGSYNEQFF